The 15 T cell receptor beta chains reported below all come from one sample, sequenced in a study of cytomegalovirus exposure and HLA in healthy donors listed by TCRdb under 2017. The protocol used for the library was the immunoSEQ multiplex PCR assay. A mixture of 60 forward primers for TCR Vbeta segments and 13 reverse primers for TCR Jbeta segments was used in the multiplex PCR. TCRdb's version of the immuneACCESS table is confined to in-frame rearrangements and falls short of the full clone set. An unresolved V gene accounts for under half of the shortfall where checked; the remainder is of unknown origin. The sample table records around 150,000 clones; about 65% of these occur just once. Around 2.8% of the sample is held by the ten biggest clonotypes. The material sequenced was PBMCs. The source is a woman aged 25 to 39 in good health and CMV-seronegative.

This chain links TRBV6-5 with TRBJ2-5, with a tentative D call TRBD2 (5 bases). Per germline, CDR1 MNHEY and CDR2 SVGAGI. The CDR3 contains 16 residues. The V end was cut by 1 base, the J end by 4 bases, with 16 bases between. CDR3: CASSYFPTRAGETQYF. CDR3 bases: TGTGCCAGCAGTTACTTTCCGACTCGCGCGGGAGAGACCCAGTACTTC.

This clone was seen a few times. This chain links TRBV7-2 with TRBJ1-4; D is uncertain. V lost 4 bases and J 4 bases, leaving 16 bases between the germline ends. Germline V gives CDR1 SGHTA, CDR2 FQGNSA. The CDR3 contains 16 residues. CDR3 DNA: TGTGCCAGCAGCTCCGGACGGGAAGTACTTAATGAAAAACTGTTTTTT. This encodes CASSSGREVLNEKLFF.

This chain connects TRBV4-1 to TRBJ2-7; weak D call: TRBD2 (6 bases). Trimming took off 1 base at V and 0 bases at J, with 19 bases between the two ends. In germline, CDR1 is MGHRA, CDR2 YSYEKL. CDR3 length: 18 residues. The CDR3 is CASSQGLTRGLSSYEQYF. The CDR3 region has the DNA TGCGCCAGCAGCCAAGGCCTCACGCGGGGACTGAGCTCCTACGAGCAGTACTTC.

The chain is built from TRBV20-1 and TRBJ2-7; 7 bases map to TRBD1. With V trimmed by 6 bases and J by 6 bases, 5 bases remained unmatched. Per germline, CDR1 DFQATT and CDR2 SNEGSKA (reference sequence). The CDR3 has 11 residues. This CDR3 reads CSAKGQTEQYF. CDR3 bases: TGCAGTGCCAAGGGACAGACCGAGCAGTACTTC.

The V gene is TRBV4-3, the J gene TRBJ1-1; possible D gene TRBD1, 6 bases. Trimming took 4 bases from V and 4 from J, leaving 13 bases between them. Germline V gives CDR1 LGHNA, CDR2 YSLEER. This CDR3 is built from 14 residues. The CDR3 spells CASSRNQGSTEAFF. For the CDR3, the DNA is TGCGCCAGCAGCCGGAATCAGGGGAGCACTGAAGCTTTCTTT.

CDR3: CASSPGRALNTEAFF. The CDR3 nucleotides are TGTGCCAGCAGTCCGGGAAGGGCCCTGAACACTGAAGCTTTCTTT. The gene calls are TRBV2 and TRBJ1-1; the D is unclear. Germline CDR1 SNHLY, CDR2 FYNNEI. The CDR3 is 15 amino acids. Trimming shortened V by 5 bases and J by 0 bases, and 13 bases separated the two germline ends.

The chain uses TRBV5-5 and TRBJ1-3; TRBD1 matches at 7 bases. The CDR3 has 17 amino acids. The V segment lost 0 bases and the J segment 1 base; nucleotides outside the gene matches: 7. Germline lookup yields CDR1 SGHKS and CDR2 YYEKEE (reference sequence). In nucleotides, the CDR3 is TGTGCCAGCAGCTTGGTCCCGTGGACAGGTTCTGGAAACACCATATATTTT. Residues: CASSLVPWTGSGNTIYF.

The CDR3 region is CASSRTGGSYNEQFF. The CDR3 region has the DNA TGTGCCAGCAGCCGAACAGGTGGATCGTACAATGAGCAGTTCTTC. This chain joins TRBV11-2 and TRBJ2-1; D may be TRBD1 (5 bases). Looked up from germline, CDR1 is SGHAT and CDR2 is FQNNGV. V was pared by 5 bases and J by 4 bases, with 15 bases between. The CDR3 totals 15 residues. The variable domain in full, with the rest retrieved from reference TRBV11-2 and TRBJ2-1, is EAGVAQSPRYKIIEKRQSVAFWCNPISGHATLYWYQQILGQGPKLLIQFQNNGVVDDSQLPKDRFSAERLKGVDSTLKIQPAKLEDSAVYLCASSRTGGSYNEQFFGPGTRLTVL.

This chain links TRBV4-2 with TRBJ1-5, with a tentative D call TRBD1 (6 bases). V lost 1 base to trimming and J lost 7 bases, with 11 bases between them. Germline CDR1 is LGHNA and CDR2 is YNFKEQ. The CDR3 is made up of 14 amino acids. The CDR3: CASSQGSGDQPQHF. CDR3 bases: TGTGCCAGCAGCCAAGGGTCAGGGGACCAGCCCCAGCATTTT.

This sequence joins TRBV7-2 and TRBJ2-7; 8 positions match TRBD2. Germline-derived CDR1 and CDR2 are SGHTA and FQGNSA. The V gene end was trimmed by 3 bases and the J gene end by 6 bases; junction bases not matched to a gene: 13. The CDR3 loop spans 16 amino acids. The CDR3 DNA follows: TGTGCCAGCAGCTTTCCCGCGGGTAGCGGGAAGCTCGAGCAGTACTTC. This codes for CASSFPAGSGKLEQYF.

A few counts support this clone. The junction differs from germline at one of its ends, possibly a read error. The chain couples TRBV29-1 to TRBJ2-5; no clear D. The CDR3 covers 9 residues. Germline CDR1 and CDR2: SQVTM and ANQGSEA. The CDR3 region is CSVQGDWHF. In DNA, the CDR3 is TGCAGCGTTCAAGGTGATTGGCACTTC.

This clone appeared a few times. The V and J genes are TRBV6-1 and TRBJ2-5; weak D call: TRBD1 (6 bases). CDR1 and CDR2 (germline): MNHNS, SASEGT. Deletions cut 2 bases from V and 5 bases from J, with 18 bases between. The CDR3 loop spans 16 amino acids. The CDR3 protein is CASSEWGHSSGETQYF. CDR3 nucleotide sequence: TGTGCCAGCAGTGAATGGGGACACTCTTCGGGGGAGACCCAGTACTTC.

This sequence joins TRBV4-1 and TRBJ2-7; TRBD2 agrees at 7 bases. CDR1 MGHRA and CDR2 YSYEKL come from the germline V gene. The CDR3 contains 15 residues. V gave up 1 base and J gave up 3 bases; unmatched junction bases: 6. The CDR3 spells CASSQVAGEGYEQYF. CDR3 coding DNA: TGCGCCAGCAGCCAAGTTGCGGGAGAAGGCTACGAGCAGTACTTC.

The gene calls are TRBV9 and TRBJ1-2; possible D gene TRBD1, 6 bases. Germline values: CDR1 SGDLS, CDR2 YYNGEE. The V end lost 4 bases, the J end lost 8 bases, and 12 bases lay between the germline ends. The CDR3 is 12 amino acids. CDR3 protein: CASSHNRDGYTF. In nucleotides, the CDR3 is TGTGCCAGCAGCCATAACAGGGACGGCTACACCTTC.

The gene calls are TRBV7-2 and TRBJ2-1, with D possibly TRBD1 on 5 matching bases. Trimming left V 5 bases short and J 3 bases short, with 11 bases between. Germline loops: CDR1 SGHTA, CDR2 FQGNSA. The CDR3 runs to 14 residues. Here the CDR3 reads CASSRQTDYNEQFF. In DNA form, the CDR3 reads TGTGCCAGCAGCAGACAGACCGACTACAATGAGCAGTTCTTC.